This entry lists 24 T cell receptor beta chains sequenced from one sample in a study of graft-versus-host responses after intestinal transplantation. TCRdb keeps only in-frame clones here, not all; method: immunoSEQ multiplex PCR. The profile shows approximately 77,000 clones, around 92% of them singletons. The source material was PBMCs, sampled 98 days after intestinal transplantation. All receptors derive from a human patient who received an intestinal transplant, so some T cells may come from the graft donor.

This clone was seen a single time. Here the CDR3 DNA reads TGTGCCAGCACCGGTATGAACACTGAAGCTTTCTTT. Translated: CASTGMNTEAFF. The chain recombines TRBV25-1 with TRBJ1-1; D not resolved. Trimming removed 7 bases from V and 0 bases from J, with 6 bases in between. The germline V gene encodes CDR1 MGHDK and CDR2 SYGVNS. The CDR3 has 12 amino acids. Full variable domain (missing parts from reference TRBV25-1 and TRBJ1-1): EADIYQTPRYLVIGTGKKITLECSQTMGHDKMYWYQQDPGMELHLIHYSYGVNSTEKGDLSSESTVSRIRTEHFPLTLESARPSHTSQYLCASTGMNTEAFFGQGTRLTVV.

The chain has TRBV5-1 and TRBJ2-7; D is perhaps TRBD2 (5 bases). The CDR3 runs to 15 residues. The V end was cut by 4 bases, the J end by 3 bases, with 17 bases between. Germline V gives CDR1 SGHRS, CDR2 YFSETQ. CDR3 sequence reads: CASSTEAGMYYEQYF. CDR3 nucleotide sequence: TGCGCCAGCAGCACCGAAGCCGGGATGTACTACGAGCAGTACTTC.

The chain is built from TRBV5-4 and TRBJ2-7; tentatively, D is TRBD1 (6 bases). Germline V gene lookup returns CDR1 SGHNT and CDR2 YYREEE (reference sequence). V lost 6 bases, J lost 7 bases, and 11 bases lay in between. This CDR3 contains 11 residues. In nucleotides, the CDR3 is TGTGCCAGCACCAGGGGCGGAGAGCAGTACTTC. Its protein product is CASTRGGEQYF.

The chain couples TRBV6-1 to TRBJ2-7, with 11 bases lining up with TRBD1. V shed 3 bases, J shed 4 bases, and the junction held 11 bases outside the gene matches. The germline CDR1 and CDR2 sequences are MNHNS and SASEGT. The CDR3 length is 17 residues. CDR3 DNA: TGTGCCAGCAGTGACCTTTACGGGACAGGGGGTATATACGAGCAGTACTTC. This codes for CASSDLYGTGGIYEQYF.

This rearrangement joins TRBV6-1 to TRBJ2-7; D not certain. The CDR3 is made up of 14 amino acids. Germline CDR1 is MNHNS and CDR2 is SASEGT. The ends were cut back, 4 bases at V and 3 bases at J, with 13 bases in the middle. Here the CDR3 reads CASSVAWAGYEQYF. CDR3 DNA sequence: TGTGCCAGCAGTGTGGCATGGGCCGGCTACGAGCAGTACTTC.

This clone appeared a few times. V is TRBV10-3 and J is TRBJ1-2; 8 bases map to TRBD1. V was clipped by 4 bases and J by 7 bases; unmatched bases: 11. The CDR3 contains 15 residues. Per the germline V gene, CDR1 is ENHRY and CDR2 is SYGVKD. The CDR3 DNA sequence: TGTGCCATCAGTGCGGGGTCGACAGGGGCGATTGGCTACACCTTC. It yields the protein CAISAGSTGAIGYTF.

V gene TRBV5-4 combines with J gene TRBJ1-2; tentatively, D is TRBD1 (6 bases). V gave up 4 bases and J gave up 8 bases, with 15 bases separating them. Germline CDR1 reads SGHNT; CDR2 reads YYREEE (reference sequence). CDR3 size: 13 residues. The CDR3 nucleotides read TGTGCCAGCAGCCAGGGGAGGTTAGAAGGCTACACCTTC. This gives the protein CASSQGRLEGYTF.

The chain has TRBV5-3 and TRBJ1-1; the D is unclear. TRBV5-3 is an ORF, and what it does is uncertain. V dropped 1 base and J dropped 5 bases, with 15 bases sitting between them. CDR3 length: 15 residues. CDR3 region: CARSLRLLCGTEAFF. The CDR3 nucleotides are TGTGCCAGAAGCTTGCGACTGTTATGCGGTACTGAAGCTTTCTTT.

V is TRBV11-3 and J is TRBJ2-3; D remains unclear. V dropped 5 bases and J dropped 6 bases, with 12 bases sitting between them. CDR1 is SGHNT and CDR2 is YENEEA in the germline V gene. This CDR3 spans 13 amino acids. CDR3 amino acids: CASSPALGDTQYF. The CDR3 DNA sequence: TGTGCCAGCAGCCCCGCGCTTGGGGATACGCAGTATTTT.

The chain has TRBV11-2 and TRBJ2-3; D unresolved. The CDR3 has 13 amino acids. V was pared by 3 bases and J by 0 bases, with 4 bases between. Germline CDR1 and CDR2: SGHAT and FQNNGV. The CDR3 coding sequence is TGTGCCAGCAGCTTCCGGAGCACAGATACGCAGTATTTT. This sequence encodes CASSFRSTDTQYF.

The chain has TRBV4-3 and TRBJ1-6; TRBD1 agrees at 10 bases. Germline loops: CDR1 LGHNA, CDR2 YSLEER. J was trimmed by 4 bases and V by 1 base; bases with no gene match: 1. There are 16 residues in the CDR3. The DNA of the CDR3 is TGCGCCAGCAGCCAAGGACAGGGGGCGTATAATTCACCCCTCCACTTT. Its translation: CASSQGQGAYNSPLHF.

The J gene is TRBJ2-3, the V gene TRBV18; D is ambiguous. This CDR3 has 13 amino acids. Deletions cut 0 bases from V and 4 bases from J, with 5 bases between. Germline V lookup: CDR1 KGHSH, CDR2 LQKENI. The CDR3 is CASSPPGSDTQYF. Written as DNA, the CDR3 is TGTGCCAGCTCACCACCGGGGTCAGATACGCAGTATTTT.

CDR3 protein: CASRQYSNQPQHF. For the CDR3, the DNA is TGTGCCAGTAGACAATATAGCAATCAGCCCCAGCATTTT. The V and J genes are TRBV19 and TRBJ1-5, with D uncertain. Germline-derived CDR1 and CDR2 are LNHDA and SQIVND (reference sequence). Trimming removed 6 bases from V and 0 bases from J, with 6 bases in between. CDR3 length: 13 residues.

This clone has only one observation. J is TRBJ1-4 and V is TRBV9; D perhaps matches TRBD1 (5 bases). V was clipped by 0 bases and J by 3 bases, with 6 bases between them. CDR3 length: 14 amino acids. CDR1 is SGDLS, CDR2 YYNGEE, per germline. The DNA of the CDR3 is TGTGCCAGCAGCGTAGGGGGGGCTAATGAAAAACTGTTTTTT. It encodes CASSVGGANEKLFF.

This clone was counted once. The chain recombines TRBV27 with TRBJ2-7; D unresolved. Trimming cost V 5 bases and J 4 bases, with 12 bases left between them. This CDR3 comprises 13 residues. Germline V gives CDR1 MNHEY, CDR2 SMNVEV (reference sequence). CDR3 sequence reads: CASSADRAYEQYF. CDR3 DNA sequence: TGTGCCAGCAGTGCCGATCGGGCTTACGAGCAGTACTTC.

This chain uses TRBV4-2 with TRBJ1-1, with D maybe TRBD1 (5 bases). CDR1 is LGHNA and CDR2 is YNFKEQ in the germline V gene. This CDR3 has 16 residues. V was clipped by 0 bases and J by 3 bases, with 14 bases between them. The chain's CDR3 is CASSQDLAGWDTEAFF. The CDR3 DNA is TGTGCCAGCAGCCAAGATCTGGCAGGGTGGGACACTGAAGCTTTCTTT.

V is TRBV7-9 and J is TRBJ1-4; 9 nucleotides match TRBD1. The J segment lost 0 bases and the V segment lost 5 bases, leaving 7 bases of the junction unmatched. The CDR3 extends over 17 amino acids. Per the germline V gene, CDR1 is SEHNR and CDR2 is FQNEAQ (reference sequence). CDR3 amino acids: CASSLSGQGATNEKLFF. CDR3 DNA: TGTGCCAGCAGCCTCTCGGGACAGGGTGCAACTAATGAAAAACTGTTTTTT.

The chain joins TRBV7-3 to TRBJ2-3; 10 bases match TRBD2. CDR3 length equals 14 residues. Germline CDR1 is SGHTA and CDR2 is FQGTGA. V lost 2 bases, J lost 6 bases, and 2 bases stayed unmatched. The DNA of the CDR3 is TGTGCCAGCAGCTTAGGACTAGCGGTGGATACGCAGTATTTT. It codes for CASSLGLAVDTQYF.

The chain links TRBV6-4 to TRBJ2-3, with 13 bases lining up with TRBD2. The CDR3 loop spans 18 amino acids. CDR1 and CDR2 (germline): MRHNA, SNTAGT. The V segment lost 6 bases and the J segment 1 base; nucleotides outside the gene matches: 10. CDR3 region: CASSEFGLAGVGTDTQYF. The CDR3 region has the DNA TGTGCCAGCAGCGAATTTGGACTAGCGGGAGTCGGCACAGATACGCAGTATTTT.

J is TRBJ2-7 and V is TRBV5-1; D not resolved. The CDR3 runs to 15 residues. Germline V lookup: CDR1 SGHRS, CDR2 YFSETQ. V lost 0 bases to trimming and J lost 0 bases, with 10 bases between them. The CDR3 region has the DNA TGCGCCAGCAGCTTGGTTGACCCGAGCTCCTACGAGCAGTACTTC. It codes for CASSLVDPSSYEQYF.

This rearrangement joins TRBV5-1 to TRBJ2-2; TRBD2 agrees at 8 bases. Germline V gives CDR1 SGHRS, CDR2 YFSETQ. The CDR3 sequence is 18 residues long. V trimming: 0 bases; J trimming: 2 bases; junction bases outside the gene matches: 9. Written as DNA, the CDR3 is TGCGCCAGCAGCTTGGAAAGGACTAGCAACCCTAACACCGGGGAGCTGTTTTTT. It yields the protein CASSLERTSNPNTGELFF.

This chain joins TRBV29-1 and TRBJ2-7; 7 nucleotides match TRBD2. CDR1 is SQVTM and CDR2 is ANQGSEA in the germline V gene. V dropped 7 bases and J dropped 0; count of bases not matched to a gene: 6. The CDR3 totals 13 residues. CDR3 nucleotide sequence: TGCAGCGCCGGGGCGGGGGTCTCCTACGAGCAGTACTTC. Protein product: CSAGAGVSYEQYF.

V gene TRBV28 combines with J gene TRBJ1-2, with 9 bases aligning to TRBD1. V gave up 5 bases and J gave up 8 bases; unmatched junction bases: 6. This CDR3 is built from 13 residues. Germline lookup yields CDR1 MDHEN and CDR2 SYDVKM. The CDR3, as DNA: TGTGCCAGCAGTCAACAGGGGGCTTCAGGCTACACCTTC. As protein: CASSQQGASGYTF.

The chain is built from TRBV6-5 and TRBJ2-2; maybe TRBD1 (6 bases). Trimming pared 6 bases from V and 2 bases from J, leaving 7 bases between. The CDR3 length is 13 residues. Looked up from germline, CDR1 is MNHEY and CDR2 is SVGAGI. This CDR3 reads CASSRGNTGELFF. The CDR3 nucleotides read TGTGCCAGCAGCAGGGGTAACACCGGGGAGCTGTTTTTT.